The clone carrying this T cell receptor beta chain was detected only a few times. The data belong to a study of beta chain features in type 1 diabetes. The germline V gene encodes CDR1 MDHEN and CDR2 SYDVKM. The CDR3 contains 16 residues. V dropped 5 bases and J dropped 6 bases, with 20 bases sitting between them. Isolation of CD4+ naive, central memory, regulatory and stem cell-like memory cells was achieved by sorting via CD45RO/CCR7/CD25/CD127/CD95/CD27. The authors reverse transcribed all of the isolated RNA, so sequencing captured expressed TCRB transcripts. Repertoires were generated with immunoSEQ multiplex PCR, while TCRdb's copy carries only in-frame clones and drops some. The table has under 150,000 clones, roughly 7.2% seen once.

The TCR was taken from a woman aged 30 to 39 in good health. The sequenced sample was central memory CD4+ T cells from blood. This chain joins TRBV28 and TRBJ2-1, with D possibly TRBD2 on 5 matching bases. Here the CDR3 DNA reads TGTGCCAGCAGTCTGAATGGACTGTCCTCCGGCAATGAGCAGTTCTTC. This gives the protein CASSLNGLSSGNEQFF.